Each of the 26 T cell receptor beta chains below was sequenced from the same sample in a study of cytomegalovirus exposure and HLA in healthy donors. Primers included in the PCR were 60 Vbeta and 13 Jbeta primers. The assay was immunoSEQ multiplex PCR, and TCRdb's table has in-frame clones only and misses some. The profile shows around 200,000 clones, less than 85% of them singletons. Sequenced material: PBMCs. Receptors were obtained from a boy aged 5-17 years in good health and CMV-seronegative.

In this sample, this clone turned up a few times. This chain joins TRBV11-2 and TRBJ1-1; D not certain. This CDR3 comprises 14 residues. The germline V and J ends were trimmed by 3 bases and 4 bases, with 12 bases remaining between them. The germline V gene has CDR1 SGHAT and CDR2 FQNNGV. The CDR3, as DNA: TGTGCCAGCAGCTTGAACGAACTCGGCACTGAAGCTTTCTTT. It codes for CASSLNELGTEAFF.

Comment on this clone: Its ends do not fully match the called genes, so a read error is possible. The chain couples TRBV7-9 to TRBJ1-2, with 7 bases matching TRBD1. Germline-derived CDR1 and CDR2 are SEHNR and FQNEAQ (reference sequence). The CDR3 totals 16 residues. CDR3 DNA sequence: TGTTCCAGCAGCCCCCCCATAGGACAGGCTAGCTATGGCTACACCTTC. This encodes CSSSPPIGQASYGYTF. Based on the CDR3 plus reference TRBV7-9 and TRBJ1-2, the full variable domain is DTGVSQNPRHKITKRGQNVTFRCDPISEHNRLYWYRQTLGQGPEFLTYFQNEAQLEKSRLLSDRFSAERPKGSFSTLEIQRTEQGDSAMYLCSSSPPIGQASYGYTFGSGTRLTVV.

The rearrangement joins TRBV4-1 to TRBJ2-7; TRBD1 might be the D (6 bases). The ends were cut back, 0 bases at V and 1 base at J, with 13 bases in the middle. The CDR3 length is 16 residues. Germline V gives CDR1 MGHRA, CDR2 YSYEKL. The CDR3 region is CASSQDLTGYSYEQYF. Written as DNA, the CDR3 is TGCGCCAGCAGCCAAGATTTGACAGGATATTCCTACGAGCAGTACTTC.

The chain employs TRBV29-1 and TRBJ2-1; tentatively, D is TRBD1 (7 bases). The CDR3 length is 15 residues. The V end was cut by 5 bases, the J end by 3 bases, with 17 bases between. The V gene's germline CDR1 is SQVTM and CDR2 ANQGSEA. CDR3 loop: CSVLGGGVVYNEQFF. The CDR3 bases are TGCAGCGTTTTAGGGGGCGGGGTAGTCTACAATGAGCAGTTCTTC.

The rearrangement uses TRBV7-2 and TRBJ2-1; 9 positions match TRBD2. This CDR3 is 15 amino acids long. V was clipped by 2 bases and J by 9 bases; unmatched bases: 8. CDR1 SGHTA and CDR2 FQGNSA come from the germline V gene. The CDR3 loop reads CASSLRIAGESEQFF. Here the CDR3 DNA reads TGTGCCAGCAGCTTACGGATAGCGGGAGAATCTGAGCAGTTCTTC.

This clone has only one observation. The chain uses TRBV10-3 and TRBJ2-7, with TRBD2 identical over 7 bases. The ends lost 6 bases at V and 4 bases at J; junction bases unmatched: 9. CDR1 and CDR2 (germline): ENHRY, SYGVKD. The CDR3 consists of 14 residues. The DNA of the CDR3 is TGTGCCATCAGAACCGCGGGAGAAAATTACGAGCAGTACTTC. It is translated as CAIRTAGENYEQYF.

CDR3 nucleotides: TGTGCCAGCAGCAAAGGGACAGGTACTCCCCAGCATTTT. It codes for CASSKGTGTPQHF. This rearrangement joins TRBV7-2 to TRBJ1-5; 8 nucleotides agree with TRBD1. CDR1 is SGHTA and CDR2 is FQGNSA in the germline V gene. The CDR3 totals 13 residues. The V segment lost 5 bases and the J segment 10 bases; nucleotides outside the gene matches: 7.

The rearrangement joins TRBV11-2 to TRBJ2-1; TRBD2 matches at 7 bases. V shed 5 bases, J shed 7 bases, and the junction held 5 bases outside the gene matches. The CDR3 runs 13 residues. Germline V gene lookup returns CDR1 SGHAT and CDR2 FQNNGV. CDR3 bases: TGTGCCAGCAGCCCTGGGACTATTAATGAGCAGTTCTTC. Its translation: CASSPGTINEQFF. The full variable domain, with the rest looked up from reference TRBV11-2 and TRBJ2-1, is EAGVAQSPRYKIIEKRQSVAFWCNPISGHATLYWYQQILGQGPKLLIQFQNNGVVDDSQLPKDRFSAERLKGVDSTLKIQPAKLEDSAVYLCASSPGTINEQFFGPGTRLTVL.

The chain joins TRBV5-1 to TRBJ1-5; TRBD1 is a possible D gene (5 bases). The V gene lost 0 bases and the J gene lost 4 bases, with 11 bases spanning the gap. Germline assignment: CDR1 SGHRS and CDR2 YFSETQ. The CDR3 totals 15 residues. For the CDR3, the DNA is TGCGCCAGCAGCTTGGAGGCAGGGCCAAATCAGCCCCAGCATTTT. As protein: CASSLEAGPNQPQHF.

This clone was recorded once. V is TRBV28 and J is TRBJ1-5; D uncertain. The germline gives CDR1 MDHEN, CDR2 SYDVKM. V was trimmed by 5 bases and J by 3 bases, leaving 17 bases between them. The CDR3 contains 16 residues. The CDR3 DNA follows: TGTGCCAGCAGTCTCCGCCCCGCGGGTAACAATCAGCCCCAGCATTTT. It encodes CASSLRPAGNNQPQHF.

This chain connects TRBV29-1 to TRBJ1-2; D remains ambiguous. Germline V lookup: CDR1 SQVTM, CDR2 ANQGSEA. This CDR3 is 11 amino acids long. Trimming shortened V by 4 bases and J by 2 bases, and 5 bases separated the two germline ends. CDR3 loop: CSVAGNYGYTF. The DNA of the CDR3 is TGCAGCGTTGCAGGCAACTATGGCTACACCTTC.

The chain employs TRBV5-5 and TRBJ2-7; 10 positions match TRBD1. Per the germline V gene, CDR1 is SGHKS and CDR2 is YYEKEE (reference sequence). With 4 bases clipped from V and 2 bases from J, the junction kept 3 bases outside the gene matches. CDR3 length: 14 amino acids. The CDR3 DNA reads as TGTGCCAGCAGCAGGACAGGGGGTGCCTACGAGCAGTACTTC. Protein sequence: CASSRTGGAYEQYF.

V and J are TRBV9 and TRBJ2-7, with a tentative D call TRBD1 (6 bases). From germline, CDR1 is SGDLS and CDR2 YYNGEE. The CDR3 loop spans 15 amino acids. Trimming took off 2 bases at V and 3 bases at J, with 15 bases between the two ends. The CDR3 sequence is CASSVGPGTRYEQYF. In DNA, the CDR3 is TGTGCCAGCAGCGTTGGTCCAGGGACACGCTACGAGCAGTACTTC. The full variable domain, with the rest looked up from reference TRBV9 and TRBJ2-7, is DSGVTQTPKHLITATGQRVTLRCSPRSGDLSVYWYQQSLDQGLQFLIQYYNGEERAKGNILERFSAQQFPDLHSELNLSSLELGDSALYFCASSVGPGTRYEQYFGPGTRLTVT.

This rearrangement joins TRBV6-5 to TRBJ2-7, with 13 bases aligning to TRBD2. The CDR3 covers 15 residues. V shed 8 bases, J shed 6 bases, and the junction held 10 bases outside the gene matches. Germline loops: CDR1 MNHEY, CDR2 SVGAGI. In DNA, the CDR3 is TGTGCCAGCTCTTCAGGGGGACTAGCGGGGACCGAGCAGTACTTC. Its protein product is CASSSGGLAGTEQYF.

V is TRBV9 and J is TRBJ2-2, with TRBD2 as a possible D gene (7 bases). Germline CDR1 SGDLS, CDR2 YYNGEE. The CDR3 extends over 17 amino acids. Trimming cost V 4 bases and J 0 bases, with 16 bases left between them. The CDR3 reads CASSPQGGGSNTGELFF. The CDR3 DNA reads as TGTGCCAGCAGCCCTCAAGGCGGGGGCTCGAACACCGGGGAGCTGTTTTTT.

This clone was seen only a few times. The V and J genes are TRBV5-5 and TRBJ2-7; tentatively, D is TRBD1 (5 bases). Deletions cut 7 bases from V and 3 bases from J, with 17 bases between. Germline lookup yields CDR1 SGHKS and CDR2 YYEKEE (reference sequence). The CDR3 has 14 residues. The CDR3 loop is CASQRQLANYEQYF. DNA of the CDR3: TGTGCCAGCCAAAGACAGTTGGCTAACTACGAGCAGTACTTC.

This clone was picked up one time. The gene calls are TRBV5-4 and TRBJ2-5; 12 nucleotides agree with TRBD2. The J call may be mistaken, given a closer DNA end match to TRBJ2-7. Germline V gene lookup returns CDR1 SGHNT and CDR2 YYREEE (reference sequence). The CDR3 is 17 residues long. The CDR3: CASSLELAGGRRHEQYF. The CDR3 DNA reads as TGTGCCAGCAGCTTGGAGCTAGCGGGAGGGCGTAGGCACGAGCAGTACTTC.

As DNA, the CDR3 is TGTGCCAGCAGCTTAGTTCAGGGTTCCTACAATGAGCAGTTCTTC. This codes for CASSLVQGSYNEQFF. The chain uses TRBV7-8 and TRBJ2-1, with TRBD1 as a possible D gene (5 bases). The CDR3 contains 15 residues. V was cut by 1 base and J by 1 base, with 8 bases left in between. Germline V gene sequence: CDR1 SGHVS, CDR2 FQNEAQ.

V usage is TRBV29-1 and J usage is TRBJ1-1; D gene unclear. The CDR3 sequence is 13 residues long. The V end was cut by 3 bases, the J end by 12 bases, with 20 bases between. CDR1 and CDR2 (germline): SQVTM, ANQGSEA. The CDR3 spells CSVEVTNSRVTFF. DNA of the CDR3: TGCAGCGTTGAGGTGACGAATTCTCGGGTTACTTTCTTT.

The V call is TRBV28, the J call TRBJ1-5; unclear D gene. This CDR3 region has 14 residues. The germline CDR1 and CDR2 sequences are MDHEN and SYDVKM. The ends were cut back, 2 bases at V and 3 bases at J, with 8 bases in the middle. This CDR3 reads CASSLRGFNQPQHF. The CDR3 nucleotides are TGTGCCAGCAGTTTACGAGGCTTCAATCAGCCCCAGCATTTT.

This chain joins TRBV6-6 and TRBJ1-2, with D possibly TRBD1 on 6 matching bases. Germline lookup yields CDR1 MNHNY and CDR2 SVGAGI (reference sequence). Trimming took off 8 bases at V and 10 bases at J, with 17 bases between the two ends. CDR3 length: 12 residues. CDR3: CASHRTDRNYTF. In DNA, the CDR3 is TGTGCCAGCCACCGGACAGACAGAAACTACACCTTC.

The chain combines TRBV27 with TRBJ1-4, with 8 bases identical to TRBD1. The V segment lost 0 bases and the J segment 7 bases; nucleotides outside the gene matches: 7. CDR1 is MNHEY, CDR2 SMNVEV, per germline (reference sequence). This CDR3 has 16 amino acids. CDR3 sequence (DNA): TGTGCCAGCAGTTTATCTAATCAGGGGGCGCCTGAAAAACTGTTTTTT. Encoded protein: CASSLSNQGAPEKLFF.

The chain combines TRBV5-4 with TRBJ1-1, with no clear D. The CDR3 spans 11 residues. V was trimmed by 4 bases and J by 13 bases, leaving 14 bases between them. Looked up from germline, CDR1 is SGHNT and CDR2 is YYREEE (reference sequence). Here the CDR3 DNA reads TGTGCCAGCAGCCTGGGTCAGGTCGATTTCTTT. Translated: CASSLGQVDFF.

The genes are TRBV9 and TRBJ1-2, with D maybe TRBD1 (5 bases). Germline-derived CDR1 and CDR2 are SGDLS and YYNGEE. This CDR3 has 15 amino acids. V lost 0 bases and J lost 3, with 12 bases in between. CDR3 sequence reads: CASSVEGEAYYGYTF. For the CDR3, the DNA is TGTGCCAGCAGCGTAGAAGGGGAAGCGTACTATGGCTACACCTTC.

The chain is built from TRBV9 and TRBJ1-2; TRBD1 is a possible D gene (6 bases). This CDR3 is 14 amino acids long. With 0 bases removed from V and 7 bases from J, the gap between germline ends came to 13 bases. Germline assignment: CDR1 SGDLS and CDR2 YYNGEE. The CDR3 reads CASSVDGGAPGYTF. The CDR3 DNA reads TGTGCCAGCAGCGTAGATGGGGGGGCGCCTGGCTACACCTTC.

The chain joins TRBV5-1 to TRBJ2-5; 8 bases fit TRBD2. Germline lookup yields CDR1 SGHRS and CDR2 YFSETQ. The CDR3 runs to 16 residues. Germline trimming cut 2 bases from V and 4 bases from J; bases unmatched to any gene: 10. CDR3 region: CASSLADGGARETQYF. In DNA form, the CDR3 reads TGCGCCAGCAGCTTAGCCGACGGGGGGGCCCGAGAGACCCAGTACTTC.